The TCR beta chain under discussion was sequenced for a study of CD8 T cells in ankylosing spondylitis. Study-level findings and limits: Characteristic, it appeared, of ankylosing spondylitis blood was a TCR beta motif of roughly 8 highly homologous variants.

V lost 6 bases, J lost 5 bases, and 16 bases stayed unmatched. The length of the CDR3 is 18 residues. Via MiXCR, TCRdb re-called the 5' RACE reads, giving one row per CDR3 protein. The sample lists about 540,000 distinct CDR3 sequences; 9.5% to 15% were seen once. This clonotype has just a few counts. The antigen is undetermined. The chain employs TRBV12-3 or TRBV12-4 and TRBJ2-1; 10 bases line up with TRBD2. Sequencing input: blood, either unsorted or a sorted T cell fraction (not recorded which). This clonotype was obtained from a male donor with ankylosing spondylitis. The CDR3, as DNA: TGTGCCAGCAGCCCTAGACCTCCGCTACTAGCGGGGAACAATGAGCAGTTCTTC. It codes for CASSPRPPLLAGNNEQFF.